This is a list of T cell receptor beta chains from one sample in a study of blood T cell repertoires in COVID-19. Data came from immunoSEQ multiplex PCR; TCRdb stores just in-frame clones and leaves some out. The sample lists fewer than 300,000 clones, over 70% seen once, with 2.5% to 4% in the top ten. The sample consisted of peripheral blood. The receptor set was obtained from an elderly woman with acute or convalescent COVID-19. Each CDR3 is given with its conserved first and last residue. A D gene is named only where the DNA matches it firmly. Where a row states a size, it is once, few, many or the class of an expanded clone; other rows omit it.

D: NA; V: TRBV6-5; size: NA; J: TRBJ2-1; DNA: TGTGCCAGCAGTTACTCGAGACAGGTGTACAATGAGCAGTTCTTC; CDR3: CASSYSRQVYNEQFF
D: TRBD2; V: TRBV11-2; size: NA; J: TRBJ2-3; DNA: TGTGCCAGCAGCTATAGGCTAGCGGGAGGGAGGGGCACAGATACGCAGTATTTT; CDR3: CASSYRLAGGRGTDTQYF
D: TRBD2; V: TRBV10-1; size: NA; J: TRBJ2-7; DNA: TGCGCCAGCAGTGAGGGATTAGCGGGGTACGAGCAGTACTTC; CDR3: CASSEGLAGYEQYF
D: TRBD2; V: TRBV7-8; size: NA; J: TRBJ2-2; DNA: TGTGCCAGCATCCTGAGGCGGGGGGCCCGAAACACCGGGGAGCTGTTTTTT; CDR3: CASILRRGARNTGELFF
D: NA; V: TRBV5-6; size: NA; J: TRBJ1-2; DNA: TGTGCCAGCAGCTTGGTGGGGGGTGGATGGATGGGCTACACCTTC; CDR3: CASSLVGGGWMGYTF
D: NA; V: TRBV3-1/TRBV3-2; size: NA; J: TRBJ2-6; DNA: TGTGCCAGCAGCCAAGGGCAGGGATACTCTGGGGCCAACGTCCTGACTTTC; CDR3: CASSQGQGYSGANVLTF
D: TRBD2; V: TRBV12-3/TRBV12-4; size: NA; J: TRBJ2-5; DNA: TGTGCCAGCAGTCATTGGACTAGCGACACTACGTACTTC; CDR3: CASSHWTSDTTYF
D: TRBD1; V: TRBV6-5; size: NA; J: TRBJ1-1; DNA: TGTGCCAGCAGGGACAGGGGTATGAACACTGAAGCTTTCTTT; CDR3: CASRDRGMNTEAFF
D: TRBD1; V: TRBV3-1/TRBV3-2; size: NA; J: TRBJ1-1; DNA: TGTGCCAGCAGACTACAGGGGGCGACCTCTGAAGCTTTCTTT; CDR3: CASRLQGATSEAFF
D: NA; V: TRBV19; size: NA; J: TRBJ1-5; DNA: TGTGCCAGTGCGACAGGAGGAGGTAGCAATCAGCCCCAGCATTTT; CDR3: CASATGGGSNQPQHF
D: TRBD2; V: TRBV5-6; size: NA; J: TRBJ2-4; DNA: TGTGCCAGCAGCTTGGACGGGAGGTTAAACATTCAGTACTTC; CDR3: CASSLDGRLNIQYF
D: NA; V: TRBV5-4; size: NA; J: TRBJ2-2; DNA: TGTGCCAGCAGCTTGAAAACTATGAACACCGGGGAGCTGTTTTTT; CDR3: CASSLKTMNTGELFF
D: NA; V: TRBV29-1; size: NA; J: TRBJ1-2; DNA: TGCAGCGTGAGCGGCAGGGGAAACTATGGCTACACCTTC; CDR3: CSVSGRGNYGYTF
D: TRBD1; V: TRBV19; size: NA; J: TRBJ1-1; DNA: TGTGCCAGTTGCGTTTTGGGACAGGGTAACACTGAAGCTTTCTTT; CDR3: CASCVLGQGNTEAFF
D: NA; V: TRBV21-1; size: NA; J: TRBJ2-2; DNA: TGTGCCGGAAGGCGACGCCAGTGGTGTAGCGCTAACACCGGGGAGCTGTTTTTT; CDR3: CAGRRRQWCSANTGELFF
D: TRBD2; V: TRBV4-2; size: few; J: TRBJ2-7; DNA: TGTGCCAGCAGCCAAGAAATAGCGGGGCCCTACGAGCAGTACTTC; CDR3: CASSQEIAGPYEQYF
D: NA; V: TRBV20-1; size: NA; J: TRBJ1-2; DNA: TGCAGCCTATATTCTAACTATGGCTACACCTTC; CDR3: CSLYSNYGYTF
D: NA; V: TRBV3-1/TRBV3-2; size: once; J: TRBJ2-3; DNA: TGTGCCAGCAGCCAAACCTCCGTTTCGGGAGCAGGGACAGATACGCAGTATTTT; CDR3: CASSQTSVSGAGTDTQYF
D: NA; V: TRBV2; size: few; J: TRBJ1-2; DNA: TGTGCCAGCAGCCTACGACAGGCTTACGGCTACACCTTC; CDR3: CASSLRQAYGYTF
D: NA; V: TRBV11-2; size: NA; J: TRBJ2-1; DNA: TGTGCCAGCAGCTTAGTAGTTTCGGGAGCATATGAGCAGTTCTTC; CDR3: CASSLVVSGAYEQFF
D: TRBD2; V: TRBV10-3; size: many; J: TRBJ2-1; DNA: TGTGCCATCAGTGAGTCAAGCGGGAGTGACAATGAGCAGTTCTTC; CDR3: CAISESSGSDNEQFF
D: NA; V: TRBV19; size: NA; J: TRBJ1-3; DNA: TGTGCCAGTAGTACAGGGTACTCTGGAAACACCATATATTTT; CDR3: CASSTGYSGNTIYF
D: TRBD1; V: TRBV5-8; size: once; J: TRBJ2-5; DNA: TGTGCCAGCAGCGGACACCGGGACAGGGAACAAGAGACCCAGTACTTC; CDR3: CASSGHRDREQETQYF
D: NA; V: TRBV4-1; size: few; J: TRBJ1-5; DNA: TGCGCCAGCAGCCCCTCAGCCAGGGCTCAGCCCCAGCATTTT; CDR3: CASSPSARAQPQHF
D: NA; V: TRBV6-2/TRBV6-3; size: few; J: TRBJ1-1; DNA: TGTGCCAGCAGTTATCGCCCTGGGGGCGCTTTTGAAGCTTTCTTT; CDR3: CASSYRPGGAFEAFF
D: NA; V: TRBV12-5; size: NA; J: TRBJ2-2; DNA: TGTGCTAGTGGTTTGGTACTGGGGGAGCTGTTTTTT; CDR3: CASGLVLGELFF
D: TRBD2; V: TRBV29-1; size: NA; J: TRBJ2-3; DNA: TGCAGCATTAGCGGGGGGGCCTCTCGCACAGATACGCAGTATTTT; CDR3: CSISGGASRTDTQYF
D: NA; V: TRBV5-1; size: NA; J: TRBJ2-3; DNA: TGCGCCAGCAGCCCAGGTCGCGGGGCAGATACGCAGTATTTT; CDR3: CASSPGRGADTQYF
D: TRBD1; V: TRBV6-5; size: NA; J: TRBJ1-3; DNA: TGTGCCAGCAAATCAGGGGGCGACACCATATATTTT; CDR3: CASKSGGDTIYF
D: NA; V: TRBV4-1; size: NA; J: TRBJ1-5; DNA: TGCGCCAGCAGCCAAGATCCAGGCAGGGTTGGTCAGCCCCAGCATTTT; CDR3: CASSQDPGRVGQPQHF
D: TRBD1; V: TRBV7-9; size: once; J: TRBJ1-4; DNA: TGTGCCAGCAGCCTACAGGGGGCGAGTGAAAAACTGTTTTTT; CDR3: CASSLQGASEKLFF
D: NA; V: TRBV7-2; size: NA; J: TRBJ1-2; DNA: TGTGCCAGCAGCTTAATTCAGGGGTATGGCTACACCTTC; CDR3: CASSLIQGYGYTF
D: TRBD1; V: TRBV5-4; size: NA; J: TRBJ2-3; DNA: TGTGCCAGCAGCGTGCGGACAGGCCCTAGCACAGATACGCAGTATTTT; CDR3: CASSVRTGPSTDTQYF
D: NA; V: TRBV11-1; size: NA; J: TRBJ2-5; DNA: TGTGCCAGCAGCTTGCTCCAGTACCAAGAGACCCAGTACTTC; CDR3: CASSLLQYQETQYF
D: TRBD2; V: TRBV4-1; size: few; J: TRBJ2-7; DNA: TGCGCCAGCAGCCCTTTAGCTAGCGGGTTCTCCTACGAGCAGTACTTC; CDR3: CASSPLASGFSYEQYF
D: NA; V: TRBV2; size: NA; J: TRBJ2-1; DNA: TGTGCCAGCAGCCAATCGGGTAGCTCCTACAATGAGCAGTTCTTC; CDR3: CASSQSGSSYNEQFF